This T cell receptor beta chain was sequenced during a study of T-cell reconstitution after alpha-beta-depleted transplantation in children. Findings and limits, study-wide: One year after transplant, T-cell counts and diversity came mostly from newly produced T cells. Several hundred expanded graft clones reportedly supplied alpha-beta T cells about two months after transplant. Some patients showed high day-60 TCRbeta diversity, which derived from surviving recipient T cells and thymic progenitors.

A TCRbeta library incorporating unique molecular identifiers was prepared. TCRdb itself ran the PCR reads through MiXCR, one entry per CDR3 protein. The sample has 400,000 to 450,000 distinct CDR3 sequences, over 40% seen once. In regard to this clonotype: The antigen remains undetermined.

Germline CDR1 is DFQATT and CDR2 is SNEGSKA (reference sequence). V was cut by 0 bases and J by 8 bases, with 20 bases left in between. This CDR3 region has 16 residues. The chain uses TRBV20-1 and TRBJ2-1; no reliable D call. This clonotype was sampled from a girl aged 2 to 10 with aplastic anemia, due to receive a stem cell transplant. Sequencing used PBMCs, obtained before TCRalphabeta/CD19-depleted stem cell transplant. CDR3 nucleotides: TGCAGTGCTAGAGATCTGGAATCGTCGGGTCGGGATGAGCAGTTCTTC. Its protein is CSARDLESSGRDEQFF.